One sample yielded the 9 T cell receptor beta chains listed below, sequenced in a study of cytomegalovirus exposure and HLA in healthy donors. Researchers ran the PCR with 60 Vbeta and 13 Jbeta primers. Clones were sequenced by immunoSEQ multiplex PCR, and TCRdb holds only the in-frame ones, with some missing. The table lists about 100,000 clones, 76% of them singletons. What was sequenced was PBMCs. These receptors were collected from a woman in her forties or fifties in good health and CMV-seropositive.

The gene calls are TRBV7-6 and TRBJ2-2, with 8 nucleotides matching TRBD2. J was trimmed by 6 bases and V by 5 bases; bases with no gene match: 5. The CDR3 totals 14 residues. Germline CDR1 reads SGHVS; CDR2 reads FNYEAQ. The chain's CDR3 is CASSGTGGPGELFF. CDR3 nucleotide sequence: TGTGCCAGCAGCGGGACGGGAGGGCCCGGGGAGCTGTTTTTT.

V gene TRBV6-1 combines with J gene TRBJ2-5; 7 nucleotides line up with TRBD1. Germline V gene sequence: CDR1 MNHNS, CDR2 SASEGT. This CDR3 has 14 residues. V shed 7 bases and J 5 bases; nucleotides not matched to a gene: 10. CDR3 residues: CASKQGNAAETQYF. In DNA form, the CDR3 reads TGTGCCAGCAAACAGGGGAACGCGGCGGAGACCCAGTACTTC.

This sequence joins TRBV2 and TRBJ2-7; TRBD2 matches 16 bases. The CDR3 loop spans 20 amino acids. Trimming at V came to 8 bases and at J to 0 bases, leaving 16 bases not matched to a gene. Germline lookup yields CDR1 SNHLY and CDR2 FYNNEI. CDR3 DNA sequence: TGTGCCAGCGGGGGGACCGGATCGGGACTAGCGGGGGGGAACTCCTACGAGCAGTACTTC. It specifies CASGGTGSGLAGGNSYEQYF.

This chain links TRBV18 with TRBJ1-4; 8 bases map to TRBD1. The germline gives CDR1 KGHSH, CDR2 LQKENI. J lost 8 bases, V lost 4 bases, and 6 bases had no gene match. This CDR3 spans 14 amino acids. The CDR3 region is CASSRQGKGEKLFF. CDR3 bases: TGTGCCAGCTCACGACAGGGGAAGGGGGAAAAACTGTTTTTT.

CDR3 coding DNA: TGTGCCAGCAGCTCTTATTCCGGGGAGCTGTTTTTT. Its translation: CASSSYSGELFF. The chain has TRBV7-3 and TRBJ2-2; the D is unclear. Germline lookup yields CDR1 SGHTA and CDR2 FQGTGA. The CDR3 loop spans 12 amino acids. Trimming shortened V by 4 bases and J by 6 bases, and 6 bases separated the two germline ends.

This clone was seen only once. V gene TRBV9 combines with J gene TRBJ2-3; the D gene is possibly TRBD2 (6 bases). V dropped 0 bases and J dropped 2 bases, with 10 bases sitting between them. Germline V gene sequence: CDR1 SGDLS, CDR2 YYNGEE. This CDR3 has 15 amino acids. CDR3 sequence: CASSVVSGVTDTQYF. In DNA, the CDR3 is TGTGCCAGCAGCGTAGTGTCGGGGGTCACAGATACGCAGTATTTT.

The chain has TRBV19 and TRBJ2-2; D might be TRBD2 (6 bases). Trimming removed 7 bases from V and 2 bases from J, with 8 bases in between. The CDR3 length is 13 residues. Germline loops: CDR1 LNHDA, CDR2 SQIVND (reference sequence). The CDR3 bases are TGTGCCAGTAATGGACTAAACACCGGGGAGCTGTTTTTT. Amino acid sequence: CASNGLNTGELFF.

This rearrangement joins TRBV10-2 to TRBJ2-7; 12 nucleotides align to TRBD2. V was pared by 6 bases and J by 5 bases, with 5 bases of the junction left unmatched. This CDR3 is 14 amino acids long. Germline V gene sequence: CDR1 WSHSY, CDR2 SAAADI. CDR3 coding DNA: TGCGCCAGCAGACGACTAGCGGGGGATGACGAGCAGTACTTC. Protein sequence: CASRRLAGDDEQYF.

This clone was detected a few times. The DNA for the CDR3 is TGTGCCAGCAGCCCTCCCCGCAAACCAGTCTACGAGCAGTACTTC. It codes for CASSPPRKPVYEQYF. This chain joins TRBV11-2 and TRBJ2-7; D remains ambiguous. This CDR3 is built from 15 residues. Trimming left V 5 bases short and J 3 bases short, with 17 bases between. Germline V lookup: CDR1 SGHAT, CDR2 FQNNGV. Combining the CDR3 with reference TRBV11-2 and TRBJ2-7 gives the whole variable domain EAGVAQSPRYKIIEKRQSVAFWCNPISGHATLYWYQQILGQGPKLLIQFQNNGVVDDSQLPKDRFSAERLKGVDSTLKIQPAKLEDSAVYLCASSPPRKPVYEQYFGPGTRLTVT.